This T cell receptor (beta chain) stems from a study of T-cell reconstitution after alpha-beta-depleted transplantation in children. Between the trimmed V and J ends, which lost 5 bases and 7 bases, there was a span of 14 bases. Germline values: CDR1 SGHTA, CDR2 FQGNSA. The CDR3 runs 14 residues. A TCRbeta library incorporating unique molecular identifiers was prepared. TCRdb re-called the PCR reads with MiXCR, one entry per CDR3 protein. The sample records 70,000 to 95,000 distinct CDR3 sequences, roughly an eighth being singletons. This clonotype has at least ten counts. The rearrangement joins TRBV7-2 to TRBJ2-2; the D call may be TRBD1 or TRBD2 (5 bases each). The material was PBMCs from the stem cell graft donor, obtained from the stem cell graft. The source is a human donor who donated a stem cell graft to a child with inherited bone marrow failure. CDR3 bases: TGTGCCAGCAGCCACGGGACGTCCGTCGGGGAGCTGTTTTTT. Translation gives CASSHGTSVGELFF.